This passage covers 21 T cell receptor beta chains from one sample sequenced in a study of shared clonotypes between healthy human individuals. Clones were sequenced by immunoSEQ multiplex PCR, and TCRdb holds only the in-frame ones, with some missing. Among roughly 1.5 million clones listed, around 98% were seen once. Sequenced input: naive CD4+ T cells sorted from blood. Subset defined: CD45RA+ positively selected. Receptors originate from a man aged 30 to 39 in good health.

This clone was detected only once. The chain employs TRBV18 and TRBJ2-7; D unresolved. The germline V gene encodes CDR1 KGHSH and CDR2 LQKENI. The V end was cut by 0 bases, the J end by 0 bases, with 12 bases between. The CDR3 covers 16 residues. The CDR3 coding sequence is TGTGCCAGCTCACCACCCGGTAGGAGCCCCTCCTACGAGCAGTACTTC. Translation: CASSPPGRSPSYEQYF. Variable domain in full (rest from reference TRBV18 and TRBJ2-7): NAGVMQNPRHLVRRRGQEARLRCSPMKGHSHVYWYRQLPEEGLKFMVYLQKENIIDESGMPKERFSAEFPKEGPSILRIQQVVRGDSAAYFCASSPPGRSPSYEQYFGPGTRLTVT.

The rearrangement uses TRBV5-5 and TRBJ1-5, with 7 bases matching TRBD1. V shed 3 bases, J shed 3 bases, and the junction held 6 bases outside the gene matches. The germline V gene encodes CDR1 SGHKS and CDR2 YYEKEE (reference sequence). CDR3 size: 15 residues. The CDR3 loop is CASSSTGWNNQPQHF. CDR3 nucleotides: TGTGCCAGCAGCTCGACAGGGTGGAACAATCAGCCCCAGCATTTT.

The genes are TRBV5-1 and TRBJ2-7, with D unclear. Germline V gene lookup returns CDR1 SGHRS and CDR2 YFSETQ. V gave up 0 bases and J gave up 3 bases, with 13 bases separating them. The CDR3 is made up of 15 amino acids. CDR3 loop: CASSLGTGRDYEQYF. The CDR3 coding sequence is TGCGCCAGCAGCTTGGGTACGGGCAGAGACTACGAGCAGTACTTC.

The J gene is TRBJ2-1, the V gene TRBV9, with D possibly TRBD2 on 6 matching bases. This CDR3 comprises 15 residues. Trimming stripped 6 bases from V and 0 bases from J, with 13 bases between. Germline values: CDR1 SGDLS, CDR2 YYNGEE. CDR3 bases: TGTGCCAGCACCGCGGAGGGTCACTCCTACAATGAGCAGTTCTTC. Amino acids: CASTAEGHSYNEQFF.

The chain recombines TRBV5-5 with TRBJ2-7; the D call may be TRBD1 or TRBD2 (6 bases each). The CDR3 consists of 16 residues. Germline CDR1 reads SGHKS; CDR2 reads YYEKEE (reference sequence). Trimming removed 2 bases at V and 5 bases at J, with 20 bases between. The CDR3 is CASSLGPIGGANEQYF. The CDR3, as DNA: TGTGCCAGCAGCTTAGGGCCTATCGGGGGCGCAAACGAGCAGTACTTC.

The chain combines TRBV27 with TRBJ2-2; D is undetermined. The V end lost 6 bases, the J end lost 6 bases, and 8 bases lay between the germline ends. Germline values: CDR1 MNHEY, CDR2 SMNVEV (reference sequence). This CDR3 is built from 12 residues. The CDR3 loop reads CASREFAGELFF. CDR3 bases: TGTGCCAGCAGAGAGTTCGCCGGGGAGCTGTTTTTT.

This sequence joins TRBV6-5 and TRBJ1-5, with 8 bases fitting TRBD1. The CDR3 contains 14 residues. CDR1 MNHEY and CDR2 SVGAGI come from the germline V gene. Unmatched junction bases numbered 10, after V lost 8 bases and J lost 7 bases. CDR3 residues: CASGAPGGGQPQHF. Written as DNA, the CDR3 is TGTGCCAGCGGCGCACCAGGGGGCGGGCAGCCCCAGCATTTT.

As regards this clone: The identical CDR3 is also encoded by other nucleotide sequences in the sample. V usage is TRBV15 and J usage is TRBJ2-6; no definite D call. This CDR3 has 15 residues. V lost 1 base and J 0 bases, leaving 4 bases between the germline ends. Per the germline V gene, CDR1 is LNHNV and CDR2 is YYDKDF (reference sequence). The CDR3 nucleotides read TGTGCCACCAGCAGAGGTATCTCTGGGGCCAACGTCCTGACTTTC. Encoded protein: CATSRGISGANVLTF.

The chain employs TRBV2 and TRBJ2-3; tentative D call: TRBD2 (5 bases). The CDR3 is 14 amino acids. V dropped 6 bases and J dropped 2 bases, with 12 bases sitting between them. In germline, CDR1 is SNHLY, CDR2 FYNNEI. The CDR3 nucleotides read TGTGCCAGCAGGGGAGACTTATACACAGATACGCAGTATTTT. Amino acid sequence: CASRGDLYTDTQYF.

This chain joins TRBV5-1 and TRBJ2-3; TRBD2 is a possible D gene (6 bases). The CDR3 loop spans 17 amino acids. From germline, CDR1 is SGHRS and CDR2 YFSETQ. Trimming removed 4 bases from V and 6 bases from J, with 24 bases in between. The CDR3 DNA follows: TGCGCCAGCAGCCGTGGATCCAGCGGGTCGTATTCGGATACGCAGTATTTT. Amino acid sequence: CASSRGSSGSYSDTQYF.

The chain uses TRBV4-1 and TRBJ2-7; possible D gene TRBD2, 6 bases. Germline lookup yields CDR1 MGHRA and CDR2 YSYEKL. Trimming took off 1 base at V and 6 bases at J, with 16 bases between the two ends. The length of the CDR3 is 15 residues. DNA of the CDR3: TGCGCCAGCAGCCAAGGGGGGGATATCCCTTTCGAGCAGTACTTC. As protein: CASSQGGDIPFEQYF.

The V call is TRBV19, the J call TRBJ2-5; 9 nucleotides align to TRBD1. The CDR3 runs 17 residues. After removal of 6 bases from V and 1 base from J, the junction contained 12 bases not matched to a gene. Germline assignment: CDR1 LNHDA and CDR2 SQIVND (reference sequence). DNA for the CDR3: TGTGCCAGTAGCACAACCGGGACAGGGAGTTTCCAAGAGACCCAGTACTTC. It codes for CASSTTGTGSFQETQYF.

V usage is TRBV7-8 and J usage is TRBJ1-4, with D tentatively TRBD1 (5 bases). The germline V gene encodes CDR1 SGHVS and CDR2 FQNEAQ. The CDR3 extends over 13 amino acids. V was pared by 2 bases and J by 8 bases, with 9 bases between. The CDR3 here is CASSLLGAEKLFF. CDR3 DNA: TGTGCCAGCAGCTTACTAGGGGCCGAAAAACTGTTTTTT.

The rearrangement links TRBV2 to TRBJ2-3, with 16 nucleotides matching TRBD2. V lost 7 bases to trimming and J lost 1 base; unmatched junction nucleotides: 8. This CDR3 comprises 18 residues. Germline lookup yields CDR1 SNHLY and CDR2 FYNNEI. The CDR3 protein is CASTLGLAGGPGTDTQYF. In DNA, the CDR3 is TGTGCCAGCACCTTGGGACTAGCGGGAGGGCCAGGCACAGATACGCAGTATTTT.

V usage is TRBV7-9 and J usage is TRBJ2-4; D not resolved. This CDR3 spans 17 amino acids. V was pared by 5 bases and J by 0 bases, with 17 bases between. The V gene's germline CDR1 is SEHNR and CDR2 FQNEAQ (reference sequence). This CDR3 is CASSPATLLLAKNIQYF. CDR3 bases: TGTGCCAGCAGCCCCGCAACCTTACTGCTAGCCAAAAACATTCAGTACTTC.

In this sample, this clone turned up once. The V call is TRBV12-2, the J call TRBJ2-6. TRBV12-2 is a known pseudogene. This CDR3 has 19 amino acids. CDR3 in amino acids: CARSGDKARDVSGANVLTF. As DNA, the CDR3 is TGTGCAAGGAGTGGTGACAAGGCCAGGGACGTCTCTGGGGCCAACGTCCTGACTTTC.

The count of this clone is one. The rearrangement links TRBV5-4 to TRBJ2-7; D gene uncertain. With 4 bases removed from V and 5 bases from J, the gap between germline ends came to 13 bases. This CDR3 comprises 13 residues. In germline, CDR1 is SGHNT, CDR2 YYREEE (reference sequence). The CDR3 DNA sequence: TGTGCCAGCAGCGCGAGATCGGTCCACGAGCAGTACTTC. Translation: CASSARSVHEQYF.

V and J are TRBV6-5 and TRBJ2-2; D is uncertain. The V end lost 2 bases, the J end lost 2 bases, and 6 bases lay between the germline ends. CDR1 MNHEY and CDR2 SVGAGI come from the germline V gene. CDR3 length: 14 amino acids. CDR3 nucleotides: TGTGCCAGCAGTTACGCGTACAACACCGGGGAGCTGTTTTTT. As protein: CASSYAYNTGELFF.

J is TRBJ2-3 and V is TRBV7-3; the D is unclear. The CDR3 is 15 amino acids. Germline loops: CDR1 SGHTA, CDR2 FQGTGA. V lost 0 bases and J 0 bases, leaving 7 bases between the germline ends. CDR3 in amino acids: CASSLTPRSTDTQYF. The CDR3 DNA is TGTGCCAGCAGCTTAACCCCCCGGAGCACAGATACGCAGTATTTT.

The gene calls are TRBV19 and TRBJ1-1; 8 nucleotides line up with TRBD1. Germline V CDR1 and CDR2: LNHDA, SQIVND (reference sequence). The junction had 2 bases not matched to a gene; V was cut back by 5 bases and J by 3 bases. CDR3 length: 13 amino acids. CDR3 residues: CASSQQGDTEAFF. The CDR3 bases are TGTGCCAGTAGTCAACAGGGGGACACTGAAGCTTTCTTT.

As regards this clone: The sample holds other DNA sequences that translate to the same CDR3. The genes are TRBV7-9 and TRBJ2-7; TRBD2 might be the D (5 bases). This CDR3 is 12 amino acids long. The V gene lost 0 bases and the J gene lost 5 bases, with 5 bases spanning the gap. Germline lookup yields CDR1 SEHNR and CDR2 FQNEAQ (reference sequence). CDR3 sequence: CASSLAEDEQYF. In nucleotides, the CDR3 is TGTGCCAGCAGCTTAGCGGAGGACGAGCAGTACTTC.